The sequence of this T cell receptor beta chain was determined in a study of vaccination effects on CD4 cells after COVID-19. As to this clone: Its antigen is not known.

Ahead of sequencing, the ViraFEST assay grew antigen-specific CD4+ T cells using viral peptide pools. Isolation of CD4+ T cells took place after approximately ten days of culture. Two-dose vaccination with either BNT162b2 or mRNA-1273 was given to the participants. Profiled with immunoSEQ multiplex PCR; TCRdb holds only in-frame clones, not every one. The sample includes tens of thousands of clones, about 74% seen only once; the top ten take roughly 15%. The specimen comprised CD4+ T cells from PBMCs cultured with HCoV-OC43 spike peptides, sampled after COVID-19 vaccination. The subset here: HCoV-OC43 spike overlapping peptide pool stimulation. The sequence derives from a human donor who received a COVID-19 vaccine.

This CDR3 is CASSLSRQGASGRTGELFF. CDR3 coding DNA: TGTGCCAGCAGTTTATCTCGGCAGGGGGCGAGCGGGCGCACCGGGGAGCTGTTTTTT. The chain combines TRBV27 with TRBJ2-2; 8 positions agree with TRBD1. Looked up from germline, CDR1 is MNHEY and CDR2 is SMNVEV (reference sequence). The J segment lost 4 bases and the V segment lost 0 bases, leaving 13 bases of the junction unmatched. This CDR3 comprises 19 residues.